One and the same sample provided the 26 T cell receptor beta chains below, sequenced in a study of cytomegalovirus exposure and HLA in healthy donors. The PCR ran on 60 Vbeta and 13 Jbeta primers. Clones were read by immunoSEQ multiplex PCR, and TCRdb kept only the in-frame ones, dropping some. The table records roughly 200,000 clones, around 77% of them present only once. The sequenced sample was PBMCs. These receptor sequences come from a woman aged 25 to 45 in good health and CMV-seronegative.

This clone turned up a few times. V usage is TRBV2 and J usage is TRBJ2-2, with TRBD2 matching over 10 bases. The V gene end was trimmed by 6 bases and the J gene end by 1 base; junction bases not matched to a gene: 5. CDR3 length: 16 residues. Germline-derived CDR1 and CDR2 are SNHLY and FYNNEI. The CDR3 DNA follows: TGTGCCAGCAGAGAATTAGCGGGGGGGAACACCGGGGAGCTGTTTTTT. As protein: CASRELAGGNTGELFF.

The chain joins TRBV7-2 to TRBJ2-1, with 16 bases identical to TRBD2. The germline V gene has CDR1 SGHTA and CDR2 FQGNSA. This CDR3 has 14 amino acids. V lost 4 bases to trimming and J lost 15 bases; unmatched junction nucleotides: 6. The CDR3 sequence: CASSWGLAGGVPFF. The CDR3 nucleotides read TGTGCCAGCAGCTGGGGACTAGCGGGGGGGGTCCCGTTCTTC.

The gene calls are TRBV6-5 and TRBJ2-7, with 8 bases lining up with TRBD1. The germline V gene encodes CDR1 MNHEY and CDR2 SVGAGI. This CDR3 is built from 13 residues. With V trimmed by 7 bases and J by 2 bases, 4 bases remained unmatched. CDR3 nucleotide sequence: TGTGCCAGCAAGCAGGGGGCCCCCTACGAGCAGTACTTC. This gives the protein CASKQGAPYEQYF.

V and J are TRBV7-8 and TRBJ2-7; TRBD2 matches 14 bases. The CDR3 extends over 19 amino acids. CDR1 and CDR2 (germline): SGHVS, FQNEAQ. Trimming took 5 bases from V and 1 from J; bases not matched to a gene: 13. The CDR3 nucleotides read TGTGCCAGCAGCCCTTACAGGGGGACTAGCGGGAGCTTTTCCTACGAGCAGTACTTC. It specifies CASSPYRGTSGSFSYEQYF.

The chain joins TRBV27 to TRBJ1-2; 9 bases are a match to TRBD1. CDR3 length: 17 amino acids. V lost 3 bases to trimming and J lost 8 bases; unmatched junction nucleotides: 16. CDR1 is MNHEY, CDR2 SMNVEV, per germline (reference sequence). CDR3 region: CASSFTFSTGQGGGYTF. The CDR3 DNA reads as TGTGCCAGCAGTTTCACTTTCTCGACGGGACAGGGAGGGGGCTACACCTTC.

This clone was counted once. The chain is built from TRBV7-8 and TRBJ2-7, with D tentatively TRBD1 (6 bases). With 5 bases removed from V and 6 bases from J, the gap between germline ends came to 26 bases. Germline loops: CDR1 SGHVS, CDR2 FQNEAQ. The CDR3 length is 17 residues. The CDR3 DNA sequence: TGTGCCAGCAGCAAGACAGGTGCCGGGACCCCACCTCTCGAGCAGTACTTC. This gives the protein CASSKTGAGTPPLEQYF.

The chain employs TRBV10-2 and TRBJ2-3; TRBD2 matches at 10 bases. The V gene's germline CDR1 is WSHSY and CDR2 SAAADI. Trimming removed 7 bases from V and 0 bases from J; junction bases left unmatched: 4. The CDR3 runs 15 residues. This chain's CDR3 is CASTSGGASTDTQYF. DNA for the CDR3: TGCGCCAGCACTAGCGGGGGAGCTAGCACAGATACGCAGTATTTT.

This clone was detected a few times. The chain has TRBV15 and TRBJ1-3, with 10 bases fitting TRBD1. Unmatched junction bases numbered 8, after V lost 0 bases and J lost 9 bases. Germline-derived CDR1 and CDR2 are LNHNV and YYDKDF (reference sequence). CDR3 length: 16 residues. The CDR3 loop is CATSRDSWDRGATIYF. CDR3 DNA sequence: TGTGCCACCAGCAGAGATTCTTGGGACAGGGGAGCCACCATATATTTT.

This clone was found a few times. The chain has TRBV6-4 and TRBJ1-1; no reliable D call. This CDR3 has 16 residues. V gave up 6 bases and J gave up 3 bases, with 20 bases separating them. The V gene's germline CDR1 is MRHNA and CDR2 SNTAGT. DNA of the CDR3: TGTGCCAGCAGGTACCATCCGACATCCCCATACACTGAAGCTTTCTTT. Residues: CASRYHPTSPYTEAFF.

The rearrangement links TRBV7-9 to TRBJ1-1; 9 positions match TRBD1. In germline, CDR1 is SEHNR, CDR2 FQNEAQ (reference sequence). The CDR3 spans 14 residues. V shed 3 bases, J shed 5 bases, and the junction held 4 bases outside the gene matches. The CDR3 is CASSLDRGRTEAFF. The CDR3 DNA reads as TGTGCCAGCAGCTTGGACAGGGGTAGGACTGAAGCTTTCTTT.

The chain employs TRBV19 and TRBJ2-3, with D tentatively TRBD2 (5 bases). CDR1 is LNHDA, CDR2 SQIVND, per germline (reference sequence). This CDR3 is built from 14 residues. V was shortened by 1 base and J by 2 bases, with 7 bases between the two germline ends. This CDR3 reads CASSIGGFTDTQYF. In DNA, the CDR3 is TGTGCCAGTAGTATAGGAGGGTTCACAGATACGCAGTATTTT. Full variable domain (missing parts from reference TRBV19 and TRBJ2-3): DGGITQSPKYLFRKEGQNVTLSCEQNLNHDAMYWYRQDPGQGLRLIYYSQIVNDFQKGDIAEGYSVSREKKESFPLTVTSAQKNPTAFYLCASSIGGFTDTQYFGPGTRLTVL.

The rearrangement joins TRBV9 to TRBJ1-2, with D possibly being TRBD1 (6 bases). V shed 3 bases and J shed 7 bases, with 19 bases lying between them. The V gene's germline CDR1 is SGDLS and CDR2 YYNGEE. CDR3 length equals 15 residues. As DNA, the CDR3 is TGTGCCAGCAGCGCGCCAGGACAGTCGGTGTCTGGCTACACCTTC. Its protein is CASSAPGQSVSGYTF.

CDR3 bases: TGTGCCAGTAGTAGAGATTTCGGGGAAGAGCTGTTTTTT. It specifies CASSRDFGEELFF. This chain connects TRBV19 to TRBJ2-2; tentatively, D is TRBD2 (5 bases). V was pared by 4 bases and J by 11 bases, with 14 bases between. The CDR3 has 13 residues. From germline, CDR1 is LNHDA and CDR2 SQIVND (reference sequence).

This sequence joins TRBV11-2 and TRBJ2-7; 9 nucleotides agree with TRBD1. This CDR3 spans 13 amino acids. The germline V gene has CDR1 SGHAT and CDR2 FQNNGV. V trimming: 5 bases; J trimming: 4 bases; junction bases outside the gene matches: 3. This CDR3 reads CASSAGQGYEQYF. In DNA form, the CDR3 reads TGTGCCAGCAGCGCAGGACAGGGGTACGAGCAGTACTTC.

The chain links TRBV6-5 to TRBJ2-3; D gene unclear. This CDR3 has 14 residues. Germline V lookup: CDR1 MNHEY, CDR2 SVGAGI. V was pared by 4 bases and J by 2 bases, with 10 bases between. The CDR3 protein is CASSLTRYTDTQYF. The CDR3 bases are TGTGCCAGCAGTTTAACTCGTTACACAGATACGCAGTATTTT.

This chain uses TRBV19 with TRBJ2-2, with D hard to call. Trimming shortened V by 3 bases and J by 4 bases, and 15 bases separated the two germline ends. The CDR3 consists of 16 residues. The germline CDR1 and CDR2 sequences are LNHDA and SQIVND (reference sequence). CDR3 in DNA: TGTGCCAGTAGTATCGGATACCGGAGAGGCACCGGGGAGCTGTTTTTT. Residues: CASSIGYRRGTGELFF.

This chain joins TRBV6-6 and TRBJ1-2; maybe TRBD1 (6 bases). This CDR3 has 15 amino acids. In germline, CDR1 is MNHNY, CDR2 SVGAGI (reference sequence). Trimming left V 0 bases short and J 3 bases short, with 11 bases between. The CDR3 DNA sequence: TGTGCCAGCAGTTACTCGGAACAGGGTCACTATGGCTACACCTTC. Translation gives CASSYSEQGHYGYTF.

The rearrangement links TRBV15 to TRBJ1-3, with D perhaps matching TRBD1 (6 bases). Looked up from germline, CDR1 is LNHNV and CDR2 is YYDKDF (reference sequence). V lost 0 bases and J 0 bases, leaving 12 bases between the germline ends. This CDR3 is built from 17 residues. For the CDR3, the DNA is TGTGCCACCAGCAGAGAGGGGGACAAATACTCTGGAAACACCATATATTTT. Protein: CATSREGDKYSGNTIYF.

The chain recombines TRBV5-4 with TRBJ2-7, with TRBD1 matching 7 bases. Germline values: CDR1 SGHNT, CDR2 YYREEE (reference sequence). The junction had 9 bases not matched to a gene; V was cut back by 4 bases and J by 5 bases. This CDR3 is built from 14 residues. CDR3 sequence: CASSKDRYPNEQYF. CDR3 nucleotide sequence: TGTGCCAGCAGCAAGGACAGGTATCCTAACGAGCAGTACTTC.

This chain uses TRBV19 with TRBJ1-1; D ambiguous. V dropped 11 bases and J dropped 1 base, with 8 bases sitting between them. The germline gives CDR1 LNHDA, CDR2 SQIVND (reference sequence). The CDR3 runs 11 residues. The CDR3 loop reads CAVARNTEAFF. The CDR3 DNA is TGTGCCGTTGCGAGGAACACTGAAGCTTTCTTT.

The genes are TRBV5-4 and TRBJ1-1; 7 positions match TRBD1. V shed 4 bases and J 2 bases; nucleotides not matched to a gene: 8. Germline CDR1 reads SGHNT; CDR2 reads YYREEE (reference sequence). This CDR3 has 15 amino acids. CDR3 loop: CASSPQTGINTEAFF. DNA for the CDR3: TGTGCCAGCAGCCCCCAGACAGGGATAAACACTGAAGCTTTCTTT.

The rearrangement uses TRBV30 and TRBJ1-3, with no clear D. This CDR3 has 12 residues. Germline assignment: CDR1 GTSNPN and CDR2 SVGIG (reference sequence). V lost 3 bases to trimming and J lost 4 bases, with 7 bases between them. CDR3 nucleotides: TGTGCCTGGAGCGCTAGGGGAAACACCATATATTTT. This gives the protein CAWSARGNTIYF.

For this clone: This sample also contains other DNA sequences that code for the same CDR3. The DNA of the CDR3 is TGCGCCAGCAGCTTAGGACAGGGCTCCTACAATGAGCAGTTCTTC. Its protein is CASSLGQGSYNEQFF. The chain carries TRBV5-1 and TRBJ2-1, with 8 bases fitting TRBD1. V trimming: 2 bases; J trimming: 0 bases; junction bases outside the gene matches: 1. The CDR3 covers 15 residues. Germline V gene sequence: CDR1 SGHRS, CDR2 YFSETQ. Using reference TRBV5-1 and TRBJ2-1 for the parts outside the CDR3, the full variable domain is KAGVTQTPRYLIKTRGQQVTLSCSPISGHRSVSWYQQTPGQGLQFLFEYFSETQRNKGNFPGRFSGRQFSNSRSEMNVSTLELGDSALYLCASSLGQGSYNEQFFGPGTRLTVL.

Comments on this clone: At the DNA level, this CDR3 is encoded by other sequences in the same sample as well. V gene TRBV7-9 combines with J gene TRBJ1-2; no reliable D call. Per the germline V gene, CDR1 is SEHNR and CDR2 is FQNEAQ (reference sequence). The CDR3 has 13 amino acids. V lost 3 bases, J lost 1 base, and 6 bases lay in between. This CDR3 is CASSLRVNYGYTF. CDR3 in DNA: TGTGCCAGCAGCTTGCGGGTTAACTATGGCTACACCTTC. Full variable domain (remainder filled in from reference TRBV7-9 and TRBJ1-2): DTGVSQNPRHKITKRGQNVTFRCDPISEHNRLYWYRQTLGQGPEFLTYFQNEAQLEKSRLLSDRFSAERPKGSFSTLEIQRTEQGDSAMYLCASSLRVNYGYTFGSGTRLTVV.

The V gene is TRBV14, the J gene TRBJ2-3; D is uncertain. CDR3 size: 14 residues. The V gene lost 0 bases and the J gene lost 6 bases, with 10 bases spanning the gap. The V gene's germline CDR1 is SGHDN and CDR2 FVKESK. The CDR3 DNA is TGTGCCAGCAGCCAAGAGGTCTATTCGGATACGCAGTATTTT. Its translation: CASSQEVYSDTQYF.

This clone was recorded once. V is TRBV4-1 and J is TRBJ2-1; 9 bases fit TRBD2. After removal of 2 bases from V and 5 bases from J, the junction contained 7 bases not matched to a gene. The length of the CDR3 is 16 residues. The germline gives CDR1 MGHRA, CDR2 YSYEKL. The CDR3 nucleotides are TGCGCCAGCAGCCAACCGTCTAGCGGGGCTAACAATGAGCAGTTCTTC. Its translation is CASSQPSSGANNEQFF.